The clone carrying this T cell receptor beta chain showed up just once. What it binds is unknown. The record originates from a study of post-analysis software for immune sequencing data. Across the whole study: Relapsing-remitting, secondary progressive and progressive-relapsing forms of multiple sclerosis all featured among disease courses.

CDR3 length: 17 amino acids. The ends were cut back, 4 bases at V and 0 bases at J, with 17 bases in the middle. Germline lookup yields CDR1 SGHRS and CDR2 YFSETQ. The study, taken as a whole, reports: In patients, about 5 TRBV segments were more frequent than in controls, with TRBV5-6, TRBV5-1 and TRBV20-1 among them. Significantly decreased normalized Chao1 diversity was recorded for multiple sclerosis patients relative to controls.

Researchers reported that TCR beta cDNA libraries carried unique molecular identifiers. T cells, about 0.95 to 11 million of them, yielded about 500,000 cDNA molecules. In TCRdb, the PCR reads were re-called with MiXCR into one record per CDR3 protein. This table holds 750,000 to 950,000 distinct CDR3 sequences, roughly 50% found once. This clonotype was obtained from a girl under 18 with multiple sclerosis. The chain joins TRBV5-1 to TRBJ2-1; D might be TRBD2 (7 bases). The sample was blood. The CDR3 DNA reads TGCGCCAGCAGCCCCGGGGGGCGGTCTACCTCCTACAATGAGCAGTTCTTC. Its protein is CASSPGGRSTSYNEQFF.